Each of the 12 T cell receptor beta chains below was sequenced from the same sample in a study of blood T cell repertoires in COVID-19 (dated by TCRdb to between 2020 and 2021). The library relied on the immunoSEQ multiplex PCR assay. In its TCRdb copy, this immuneACCESS table keeps in-frame sequences only and misses some clones. Where compared with another copy, unresolved V genes explain less than half of these, and the others have no known cause. The sample table holds about 140,000 clones, of which 65% to 85% were seen once. In total, the top ten clones hold more than 1.5% of the sample. Sequenced sample: peripheral blood. These receptors were obtained from a woman aged 60-70 years with acute or convalescent COVID-19.

CDR3 region: CAIESGSTDTQYF. The CDR3 bases are TGTGCCATCGAGAGCGGTAGCACAGATACGCAGTATTTT. The rearrangement links TRBV12-3 or TRBV12-4 to TRBJ2-3; D is possibly TRBD2 (5 bases). The CDR3 length is 13 residues. V was cut by 10 bases and J by 0 bases, with 11 bases left in between.

This clone was picked up one time. The rearrangement uses TRBV5-4 and TRBJ1-2; D not certain. CDR1 and CDR2 from the germline V gene are SGHNT and YYREEE (reference sequence). Trimming removed 4 bases from V and 6 bases from J, with 10 bases in between. This CDR3 has 12 residues. Here the CDR3 reads CASSQQTDGYTF. The CDR3 coding sequence is TGTGCCAGCAGCCAACAGACGGATGGCTACACCTTC.

V usage is TRBV9 and J usage is TRBJ1-6; 7 nucleotides align to TRBD1. Unmatched junction bases numbered 11, after V lost 8 bases and J lost 0 bases. Germline CDR1 reads SGDLS; CDR2 reads YYNGEE. The CDR3 totals 17 residues. The chain's CDR3 is CASPPGQEVSYNSPLHF. The CDR3 DNA reads TGTGCCAGTCCCCCCGGACAGGAGGTCTCCTATAATTCACCCCTCCACTTT.

This clone has only a few counts. The chain employs TRBV2 and TRBJ1-1; D is uncertain. The CDR3 spans 15 residues. Germline V CDR1 and CDR2: SNHLY, FYNNEI. V lost 2 bases to trimming and J lost 0 bases, with 10 bases between them. The CDR3 DNA is TGTGCCAGCAGTGAATCTCCGGGGATGAACACTGAAGCTTTCTTT. It translates to CASSESPGMNTEAFF.

This rearrangement joins TRBV4-2 to TRBJ2-6; TRBD1 is a possible D gene (6 bases). The germline V and J ends were trimmed by 3 bases and 0 bases, with 9 bases remaining between them. Germline CDR1 is LGHNA and CDR2 is YNFKEQ. The CDR3 has 16 residues. CDR3 sequence reads: CASSHQDSSGANVLTF. In DNA, the CDR3 is TGTGCCAGCAGCCACCAGGACAGCTCTGGGGCCAACGTCCTGACTTTC.

This clone was picked up a small number of times. The chain employs TRBV19 and TRBJ1-1; D perhaps matches TRBD1 (5 bases). V gave up 6 bases and J gave up 4 bases, with 18 bases separating them. The germline V gene has CDR1 LNHDA and CDR2 SQIVND (reference sequence). This CDR3 is built from 15 residues. The CDR3 region is CASRRFGAGGTEAFF. CDR3 DNA: TGTGCCAGTAGGCGGTTCGGGGCGGGGGGCACTGAAGCTTTCTTT.

The gene calls are TRBV28 and TRBJ2-1, with D tentatively TRBD2 (6 bases). V lost 3 bases and J lost 4, with 16 bases in between. Germline CDR1 and CDR2: MDHEN and SYDVKM. The length of the CDR3 is 16 residues. For the CDR3, the DNA is TGTGCCAGCAGTTTGTCCCGGGGGTGGGGTTACAATGAGCAGTTCTTC. It translates to CASSLSRGWGYNEQFF.

This chain joins TRBV2 and TRBJ1-3; 11 nucleotides line up with TRBD1. CDR1 is SNHLY, CDR2 FYNNEI, per germline. The trim removed 6 bases at V and 6 bases at J, leaving 1 base unmatched. The CDR3 sequence is 13 residues long. Here the CDR3 reads CASRGQGVNTIYF. In DNA form, the CDR3 reads TGTGCCAGCAGGGGACAGGGGGTAAACACCATATATTTT.

A note on this clone: At the DNA level, this CDR3 is encoded by other sequences in the same sample as well. The chain recombines TRBV7-2 with TRBJ1-1; D not resolved. Per the germline V gene, CDR1 is SGHTA and CDR2 is FQGNSA. V was cut by 0 bases and J by 0 bases, with 5 bases left in between. The CDR3 has 14 amino acids. The CDR3 nucleotides read TGTGCCAGCAGCTTAGCACATCTGAACACTGAAGCTTTCTTT. It specifies CASSLAHLNTEAFF.

V gene TRBV5-1 combines with J gene TRBJ1-5; D gene uncertain. The CDR3 sequence is 15 residues long. The germline V gene has CDR1 SGHRS and CDR2 YFSETQ. V gave up 4 bases and J gave up 0 bases, with 11 bases separating them. The CDR3 spells CASSQAGYSNQPQHF. CDR3 nucleotide sequence: TGCGCCAGCAGCCAAGCAGGTTATAGCAATCAGCCCCAGCATTTT.

The table lists this clone with a few counts. The gene calls are TRBV3-1 (or the pseudogene TRBV3-2) and TRBJ2-7; a possible D gene is TRBD2 (5 bases). CDR3 length: 16 residues. Germline assignment: CDR1 LGHDT and CDR2 YNNKEL (reference sequence). The germline V and J ends were trimmed by 1 base and 0 bases, with 13 bases remaining between them. The CDR3 DNA follows: TGTGCCAGCAGCCAAGGGACTCGGGTCCTCTCCTACGAGCAGTACTTC. Protein product: CASSQGTRVLSYEQYF.

The chain carries TRBV27 and TRBJ2-3; TRBD2 matches at 12 bases. The CDR3 consists of 14 residues. CDR1 and CDR2 from the germline V gene are MNHEY and SMNVEV (reference sequence). J was trimmed by 0 bases and V by 10 bases; bases with no gene match: 2. This chain's CDR3 is CAIGLAGSTDTQYF. CDR3 in DNA: TGTGCCATCGGACTAGCGGGGAGCACAGATACGCAGTATTTT.